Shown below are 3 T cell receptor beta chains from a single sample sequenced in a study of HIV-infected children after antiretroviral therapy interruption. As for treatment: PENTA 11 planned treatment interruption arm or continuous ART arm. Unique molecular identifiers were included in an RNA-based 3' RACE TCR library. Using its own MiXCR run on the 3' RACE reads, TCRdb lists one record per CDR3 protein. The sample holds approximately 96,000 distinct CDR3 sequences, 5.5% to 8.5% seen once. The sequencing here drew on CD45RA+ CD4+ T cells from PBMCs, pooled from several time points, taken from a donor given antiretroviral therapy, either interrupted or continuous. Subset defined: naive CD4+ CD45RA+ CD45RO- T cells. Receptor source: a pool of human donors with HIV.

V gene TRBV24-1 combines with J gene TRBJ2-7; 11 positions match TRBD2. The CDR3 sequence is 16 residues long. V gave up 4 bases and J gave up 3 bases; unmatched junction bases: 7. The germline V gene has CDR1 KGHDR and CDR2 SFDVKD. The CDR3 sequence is CATSDPKTSGNYEQYF. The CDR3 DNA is TGTGCCACCAGTGACCCGAAGACTAGCGGGAACTACGAGCAGTACTTC.

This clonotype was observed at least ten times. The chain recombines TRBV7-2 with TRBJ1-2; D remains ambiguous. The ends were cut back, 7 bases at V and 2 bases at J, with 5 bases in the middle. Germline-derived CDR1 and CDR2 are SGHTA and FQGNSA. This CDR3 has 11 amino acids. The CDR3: CASNLNYGYTF. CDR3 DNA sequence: TGTGCCAGCAACCTCAACTATGGCTACACCTTC.

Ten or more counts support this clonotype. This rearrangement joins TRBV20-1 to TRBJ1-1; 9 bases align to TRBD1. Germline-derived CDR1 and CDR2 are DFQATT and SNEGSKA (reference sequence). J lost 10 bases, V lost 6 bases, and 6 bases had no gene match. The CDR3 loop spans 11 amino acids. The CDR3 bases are TGCAGTGCCTCGGGACAGGGAATAGCTTTCTTT. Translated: CSASGQGIAFF.